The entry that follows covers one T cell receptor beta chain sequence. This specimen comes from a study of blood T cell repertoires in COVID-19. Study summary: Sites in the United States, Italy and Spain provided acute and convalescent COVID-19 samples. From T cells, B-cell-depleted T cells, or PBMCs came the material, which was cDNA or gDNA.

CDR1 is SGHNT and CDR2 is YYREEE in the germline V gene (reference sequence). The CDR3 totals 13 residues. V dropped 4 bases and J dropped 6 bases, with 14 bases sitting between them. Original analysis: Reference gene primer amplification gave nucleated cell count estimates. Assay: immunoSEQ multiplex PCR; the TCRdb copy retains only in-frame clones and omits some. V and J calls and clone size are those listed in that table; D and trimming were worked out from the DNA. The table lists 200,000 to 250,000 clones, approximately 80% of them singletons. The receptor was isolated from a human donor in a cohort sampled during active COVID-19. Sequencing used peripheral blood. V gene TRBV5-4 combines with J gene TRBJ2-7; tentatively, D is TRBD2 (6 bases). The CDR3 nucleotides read TGTGCCAGCAGCCTTGATCTAGCGATCGAGCAGTACTTC. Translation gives CASSLDLAIEQYF.